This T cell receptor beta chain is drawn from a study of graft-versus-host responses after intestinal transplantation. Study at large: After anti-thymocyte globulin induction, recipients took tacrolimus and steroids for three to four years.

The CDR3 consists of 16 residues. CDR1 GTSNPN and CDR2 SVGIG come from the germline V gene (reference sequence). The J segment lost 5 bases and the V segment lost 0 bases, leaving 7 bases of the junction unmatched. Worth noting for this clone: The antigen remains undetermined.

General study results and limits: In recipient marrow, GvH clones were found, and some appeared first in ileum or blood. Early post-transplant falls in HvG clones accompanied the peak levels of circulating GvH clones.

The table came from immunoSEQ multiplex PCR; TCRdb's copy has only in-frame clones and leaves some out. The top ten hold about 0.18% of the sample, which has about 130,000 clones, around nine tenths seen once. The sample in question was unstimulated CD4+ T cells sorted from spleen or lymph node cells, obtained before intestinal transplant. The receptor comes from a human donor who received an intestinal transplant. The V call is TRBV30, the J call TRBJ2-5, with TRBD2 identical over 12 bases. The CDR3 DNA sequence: TGTGCCTGGAGTGTACTAACTAGCGGGAGGTGGGAGACCCAGTACTTC. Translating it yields CAWSVLTSGRWETQYF.